The source of this T cell receptor beta chain is a study of T-cell reconstitution after alpha-beta-depleted transplantation in children. Looked up from germline, CDR1 is GTSNPN and CDR2 is SVGIG (reference sequence). The CDR3 contains 13 residues. J lost 0 bases, V lost 7 bases, and 5 bases had no gene match. It was with unique molecular identifiers that the TCRbeta library was prepared. TCRdb used MiXCR to reprocess the PCR reads, holding one entry per CDR3 protein. Of 780,000 or so distinct CDR3 sequences listed, approximately 15% are singletons. Overall study results and limits: Where alpha-beta T cells came from about two months after transplant was reportedly several hundred expanded graft clones. Diversity and T-cell counts at one year after transplant derived mostly from new T cells. Elevated TCRbeta diversity at day 60 was traced, in some patients, to surviving recipient T cells and thymic progenitors.

This clonotype was seen a handful of times. Its antigen remains unidentified. The source of this sequence is a male patient younger than 18 who had a stem cell transplant for acute lymphoblastic leukemia, so the T cells may come from the graft donor. Sequences were derived from PBMCs, mostly from graft donor cells, sampled 360 days after TCRalphabeta/CD19-depleted stem cell transplant. The chain has TRBV30 and TRBJ1-2; 7 bases match TRBD1. The CDR3 here is CASRTGANYGYTF. The DNA for the CDR3 is TGTGCCTCGCGGACAGGAGCTAACTATGGCTACACCTTC.